In its sample, the clone carrying this T cell receptor (beta chain) was seen once. Trimming removed 6 bases at V and 5 bases at J, with 9 bases between. The CDR3 loop spans 12 amino acids. The germline gives CDR1 SNHLY, CDR2 FYNNEI. Depths of 1 in 200,000 to 1 in 1 million T cells were the sequencing target. Data came from immunoSEQ multiplex PCR; TCRdb stores just in-frame clones and leaves some out. The table has 130,000 or so clones, approximately 77% seen once. The sample belongs to a study of cytotoxic CD8 clonotypes in ibrutinib-treated CLL. The sequence derives from a human donor with chronic lymphocytic leukemia. This chain connects TRBV2 to TRBJ2-3; D is tentatively TRBD1 or TRBD2 (5 bases each). Sequenced here: PBMCs, sampled after 12 months of ibrutinib treatment. CDR3 region: CASRTGGDTQYF. The CDR3 DNA reads TGTGCCAGCAGAACAGGAGGAGATACGCAGTATTTT.